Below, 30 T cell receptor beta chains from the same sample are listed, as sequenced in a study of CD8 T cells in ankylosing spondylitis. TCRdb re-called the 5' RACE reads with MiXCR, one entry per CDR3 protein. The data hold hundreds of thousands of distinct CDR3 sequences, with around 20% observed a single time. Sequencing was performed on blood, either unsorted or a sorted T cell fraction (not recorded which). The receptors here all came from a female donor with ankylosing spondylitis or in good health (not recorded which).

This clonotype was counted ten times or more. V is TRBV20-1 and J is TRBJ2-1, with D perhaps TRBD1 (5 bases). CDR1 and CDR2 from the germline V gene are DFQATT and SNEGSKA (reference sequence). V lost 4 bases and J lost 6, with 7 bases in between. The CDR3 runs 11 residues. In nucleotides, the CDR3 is TGCAGTGCTACAGGGTCCAATGAGCAGTTCTTC. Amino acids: CSATGSNEQFF.

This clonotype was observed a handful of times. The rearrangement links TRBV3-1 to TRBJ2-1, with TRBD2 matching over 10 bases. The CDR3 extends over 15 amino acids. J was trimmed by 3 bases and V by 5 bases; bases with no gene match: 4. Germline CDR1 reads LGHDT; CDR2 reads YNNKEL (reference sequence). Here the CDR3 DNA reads TGTGCCAGCAGCTCTAGCGGGAGAATCTACAATGAGCAGTTCTTC. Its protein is CASSSSGRIYNEQFF.

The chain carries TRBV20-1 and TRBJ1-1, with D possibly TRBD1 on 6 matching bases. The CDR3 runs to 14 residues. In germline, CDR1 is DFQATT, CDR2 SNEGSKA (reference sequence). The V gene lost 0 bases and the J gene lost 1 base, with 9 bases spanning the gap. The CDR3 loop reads CSARENRENTEAFF. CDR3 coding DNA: TGCAGTGCTAGAGAGAACAGGGAGAACACTGAAGCTTTCTTT.

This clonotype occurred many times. Here the CDR3 DNA reads TGCGCCAGCAGCCAAGATTGGGGACAGGGTGAGCAGTACTTC. It codes for CASSQDWGQGEQYF. The rearrangement joins TRBV4-3 to TRBJ2-7; TRBD1 matches at 9 bases. Germline CDR1 LGHNA, CDR2 YSLEER. V was clipped by 0 bases and J by 7 bases; unmatched bases: 4. The CDR3 loop spans 14 amino acids.

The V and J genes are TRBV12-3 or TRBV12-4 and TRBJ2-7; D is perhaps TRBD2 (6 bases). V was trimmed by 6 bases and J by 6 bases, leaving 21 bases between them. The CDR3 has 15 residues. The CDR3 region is CASSAPGAPSREQYF. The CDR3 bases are TGTGCCAGCAGCGCCCCGGGAGCACCATCCCGCGAGCAGTACTTC.

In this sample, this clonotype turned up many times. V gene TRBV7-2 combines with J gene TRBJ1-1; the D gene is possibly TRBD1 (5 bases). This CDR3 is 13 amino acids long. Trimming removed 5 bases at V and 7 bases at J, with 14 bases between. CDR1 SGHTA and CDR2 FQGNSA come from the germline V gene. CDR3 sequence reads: CASSAKHQGEAFF. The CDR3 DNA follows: TGTGCCAGCAGCGCCAAACATCAGGGTGAAGCTTTCTTT.

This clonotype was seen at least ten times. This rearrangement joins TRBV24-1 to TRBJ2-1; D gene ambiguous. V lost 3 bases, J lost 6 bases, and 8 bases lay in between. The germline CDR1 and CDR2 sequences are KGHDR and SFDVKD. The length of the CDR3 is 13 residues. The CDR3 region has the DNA TGTGCCACCAGTGATGGACGAAGCAATGAGCAGTTCTTC. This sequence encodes CATSDGRSNEQFF.

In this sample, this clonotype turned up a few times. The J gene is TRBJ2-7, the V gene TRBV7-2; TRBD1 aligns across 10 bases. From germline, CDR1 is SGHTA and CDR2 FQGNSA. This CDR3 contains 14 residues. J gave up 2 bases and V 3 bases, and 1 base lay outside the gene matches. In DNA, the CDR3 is TGTGCCAGCAGCTTGGACAGGGGGACCTACGAGCAGTACTTC. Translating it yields CASSLDRGTYEQYF. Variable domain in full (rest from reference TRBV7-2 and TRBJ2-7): GAGVSQSPSNKVTEKGKDVELRCDPISGHTALYWYRQSLGQGLEFLIYFQGNSAPDKSGLPSDRFSAERTGGSVSTLTIQRTQQEDSAVYLCASSLDRGTYEQYFGPGTRLTVT.

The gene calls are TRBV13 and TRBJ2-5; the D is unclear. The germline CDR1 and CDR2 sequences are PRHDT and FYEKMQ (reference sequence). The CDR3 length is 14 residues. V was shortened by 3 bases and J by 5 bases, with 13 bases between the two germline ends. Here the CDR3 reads CASSLFLESETQYF. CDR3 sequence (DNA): TGTGCCAGCAGCTTGTTCCTGGAGTCGGAGACCCAGTACTTC. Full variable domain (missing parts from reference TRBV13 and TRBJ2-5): AAGVIQSPRHLIKEKRETATLKCYPIPRHDTVYWYQQGPGQDPQFLISFYEKMQSDKGSIPDRFSAQQFSDYHSELNMSSLELGDSALYFCASSLFLESETQYFGPGTRLLVL.

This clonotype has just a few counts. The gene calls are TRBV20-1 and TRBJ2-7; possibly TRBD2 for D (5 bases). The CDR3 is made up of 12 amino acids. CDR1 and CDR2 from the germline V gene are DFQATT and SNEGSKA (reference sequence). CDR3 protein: CSGEDSAYEQYF. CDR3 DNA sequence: TGCAGCGGGGAAGACTCTGCCTACGAGCAGTACTTC.

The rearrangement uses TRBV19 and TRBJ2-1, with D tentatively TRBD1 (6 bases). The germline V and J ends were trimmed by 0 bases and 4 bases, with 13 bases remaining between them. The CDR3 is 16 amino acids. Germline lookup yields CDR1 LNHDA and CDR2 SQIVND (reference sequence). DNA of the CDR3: TGTGCCAGTAGTATAGAAGCGGCAGGGGCATACAATGAGCAGTTCTTC. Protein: CASSIEAAGAYNEQFF.

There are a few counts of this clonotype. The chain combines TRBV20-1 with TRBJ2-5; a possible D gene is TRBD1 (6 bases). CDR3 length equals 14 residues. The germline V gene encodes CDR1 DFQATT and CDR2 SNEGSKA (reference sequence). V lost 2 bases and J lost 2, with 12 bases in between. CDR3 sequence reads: CSARSETGQETQYF. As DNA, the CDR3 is TGCAGTGCTAGATCGGAGACAGGACAAGAGACCCAGTACTTC.

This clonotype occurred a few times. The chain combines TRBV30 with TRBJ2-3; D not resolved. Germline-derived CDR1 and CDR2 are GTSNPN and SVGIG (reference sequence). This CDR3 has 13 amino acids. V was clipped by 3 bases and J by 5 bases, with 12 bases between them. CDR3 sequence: CAWSPVLGDTQYF. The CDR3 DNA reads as TGTGCCTGGAGCCCCGTGCTGGGAGATACGCAGTATTTT.

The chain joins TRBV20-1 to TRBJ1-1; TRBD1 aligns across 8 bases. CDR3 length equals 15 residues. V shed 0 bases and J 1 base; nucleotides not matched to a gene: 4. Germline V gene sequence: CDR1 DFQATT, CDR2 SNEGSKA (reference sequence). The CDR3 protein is CSARDSGQGNTEAFF. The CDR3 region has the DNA TGCAGTGCTAGAGATTCCGGACAGGGGAACACTGAAGCTTTCTTT.

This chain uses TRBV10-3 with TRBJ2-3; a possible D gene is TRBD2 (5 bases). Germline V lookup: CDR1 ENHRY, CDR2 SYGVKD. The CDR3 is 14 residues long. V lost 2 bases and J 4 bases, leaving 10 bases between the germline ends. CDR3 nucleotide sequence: TGTGCCATCAGTGAGGGGAGAGGCGCAGATACGCAGTATTTT. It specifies CAISEGRGADTQYF.

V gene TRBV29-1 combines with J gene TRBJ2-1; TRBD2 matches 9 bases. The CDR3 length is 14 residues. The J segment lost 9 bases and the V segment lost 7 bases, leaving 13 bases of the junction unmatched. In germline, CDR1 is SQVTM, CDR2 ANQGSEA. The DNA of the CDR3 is TGCAGCGATTTGAATAGCGGGAGTGTTGGTGAGCAGTTCTTC. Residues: CSDLNSGSVGEQFF.

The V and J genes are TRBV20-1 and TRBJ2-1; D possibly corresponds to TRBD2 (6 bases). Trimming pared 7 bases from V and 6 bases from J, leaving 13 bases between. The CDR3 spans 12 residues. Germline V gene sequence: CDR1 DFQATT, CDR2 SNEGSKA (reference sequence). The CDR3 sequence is CSVGTRVNEQFF. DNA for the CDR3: TGCAGTGTAGGGACTCGGGTCAATGAGCAGTTCTTC.

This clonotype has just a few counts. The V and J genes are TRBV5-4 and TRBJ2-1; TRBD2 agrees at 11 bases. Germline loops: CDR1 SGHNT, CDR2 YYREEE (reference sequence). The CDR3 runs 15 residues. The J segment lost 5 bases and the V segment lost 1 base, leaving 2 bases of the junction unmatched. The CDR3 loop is CASSLQLAGDNEQFF. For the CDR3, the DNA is TGTGCCAGCAGCTTGCAACTAGCGGGGGACAATGAGCAGTTCTTC.

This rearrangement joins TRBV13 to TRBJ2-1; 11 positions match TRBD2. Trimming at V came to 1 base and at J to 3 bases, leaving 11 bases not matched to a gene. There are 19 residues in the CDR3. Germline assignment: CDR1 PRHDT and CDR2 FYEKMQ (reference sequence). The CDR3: CASSLAPRLAGKDYNEQFF. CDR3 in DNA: TGTGCCAGCAGCTTAGCCCCTCGACTAGCGGGGAAAGACTACAATGAGCAGTTCTTC.

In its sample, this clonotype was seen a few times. CDR3 sequence reads: CSAGRLQDNTDTQYF. The CDR3 coding sequence is TGCAGTGCGGGTAGATTACAGGATAACACAGATACGCAGTATTTT. This chain links TRBV20-1 with TRBJ2-3, with a weak D call TRBD1 (5 bases). Germline V gene lookup returns CDR1 DFQATT and CDR2 SNEGSKA (reference sequence). The germline V and J ends were trimmed by 6 bases and 2 bases, with 18 bases remaining between them. The CDR3 sequence is 15 residues long.

CDR3 sequence (DNA): TGTGCCAGCAGCCAGATTGTGAACACTGAAGCTTTCTTT. This translates into CASSQIVNTEAFF. V usage is TRBV3-1 and J usage is TRBJ1-1; D uncertain. The CDR3 sequence is 13 residues long. Germline CDR1 reads LGHDT; CDR2 reads YNNKEL (reference sequence). Trimming took off 3 bases at V and 0 bases at J, with 5 bases between the two ends.

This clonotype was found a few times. The CDR3 DNA reads TGCGCCAGCAGCTTGGCGCTAAGACCGCCGAACAATGAGCAGTTCTTC. It translates to CASSLALRPPNNEQFF. The V and J genes are TRBV5-1 and TRBJ2-1; D is ambiguous. Germline V gives CDR1 SGHRS, CDR2 YFSETQ. Trimming shortened V by 0 bases and J by 5 bases, and 15 bases separated the two germline ends. The CDR3 runs 16 residues. The full variable domain, with the rest looked up from reference TRBV5-1 and TRBJ2-1, is KAGVTQTPRYLIKTRGQQVTLSCSPISGHRSVSWYQQTPGQGLQFLFEYFSETQRNKGNFPGRFSGRQFSNSRSEMNVSTLELGDSALYLCASSLALRPPNNEQFFGPGTRLTVL.

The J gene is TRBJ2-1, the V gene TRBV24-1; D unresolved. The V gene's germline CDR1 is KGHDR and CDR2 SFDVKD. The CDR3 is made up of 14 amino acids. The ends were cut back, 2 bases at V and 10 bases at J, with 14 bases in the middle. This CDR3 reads CATSDSAGKGEQFF. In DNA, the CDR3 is TGTGCCACCAGTGATTCCGCAGGTAAAGGCGAGCAGTTCTTC.

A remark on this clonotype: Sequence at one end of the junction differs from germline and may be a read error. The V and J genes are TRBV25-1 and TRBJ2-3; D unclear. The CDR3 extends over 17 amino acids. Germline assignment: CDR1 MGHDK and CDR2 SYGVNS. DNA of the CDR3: TGTGTCAGCAATAGATCAGGACCGATGCGTTGCACAGATACGCAGTATTTT. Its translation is CVSNRSGPMRCTDTQYF.

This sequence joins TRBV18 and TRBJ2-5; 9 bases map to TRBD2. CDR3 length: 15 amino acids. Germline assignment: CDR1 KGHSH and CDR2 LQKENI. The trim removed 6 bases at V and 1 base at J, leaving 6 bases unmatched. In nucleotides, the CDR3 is TGTGCCAGCTCCCGCGGACTAGCGAGCCAAGAGACCCAGTACTTC. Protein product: CASSRGLASQETQYF.

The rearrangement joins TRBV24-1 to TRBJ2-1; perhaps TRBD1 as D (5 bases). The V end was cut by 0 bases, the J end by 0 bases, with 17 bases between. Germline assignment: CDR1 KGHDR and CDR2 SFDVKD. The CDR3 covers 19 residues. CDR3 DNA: TGTGCCACCAGTGATTTGCCAACGACAGCTTTTAGCTCCTACAATGAGCAGTTCTTC. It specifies CATSDLPTTAFSSYNEQFF.

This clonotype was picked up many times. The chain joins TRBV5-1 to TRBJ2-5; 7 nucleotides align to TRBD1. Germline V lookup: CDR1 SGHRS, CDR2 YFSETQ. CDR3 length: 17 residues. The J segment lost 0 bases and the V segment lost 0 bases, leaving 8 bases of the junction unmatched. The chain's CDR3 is CASSLEVTGTYQETQYF. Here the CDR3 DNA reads TGCGCCAGCAGCTTGGAGGTGACAGGGACGTACCAAGAGACCCAGTACTTC.

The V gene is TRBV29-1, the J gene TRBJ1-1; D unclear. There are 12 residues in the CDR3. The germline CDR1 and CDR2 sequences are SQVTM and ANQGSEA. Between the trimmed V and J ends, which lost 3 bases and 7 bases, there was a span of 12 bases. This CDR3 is CSVDEAPGEAFF. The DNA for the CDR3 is TGCAGCGTTGACGAGGCGCCAGGTGAAGCTTTCTTT. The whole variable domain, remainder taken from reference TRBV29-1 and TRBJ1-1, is SAVISQKPSRDICQRGTSLTIQCQVDSQVTMMFWYRQQPGQSLTLIATANQGSEATYESGFVIDKFPISRPNLTFSTLTVSNMSPEDSSIYLCSVDEAPGEAFFGQGTRLTVV.

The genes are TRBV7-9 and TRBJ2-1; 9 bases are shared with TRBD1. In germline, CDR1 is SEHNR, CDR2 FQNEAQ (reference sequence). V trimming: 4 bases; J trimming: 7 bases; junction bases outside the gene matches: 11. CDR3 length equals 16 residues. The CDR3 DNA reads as TGTGCCAGCAGCTCGACCCGAGGGACAGGGAATAATGAGCAGTTCTTC. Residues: CASSSTRGTGNNEQFF.

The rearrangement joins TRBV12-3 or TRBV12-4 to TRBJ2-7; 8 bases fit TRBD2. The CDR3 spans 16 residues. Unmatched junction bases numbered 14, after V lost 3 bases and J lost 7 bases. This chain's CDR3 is CASSFWMAGPGGEQYF. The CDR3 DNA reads TGTGCCAGCAGTTTTTGGATGGCAGGCCCGGGGGGGGAGCAGTACTTC.